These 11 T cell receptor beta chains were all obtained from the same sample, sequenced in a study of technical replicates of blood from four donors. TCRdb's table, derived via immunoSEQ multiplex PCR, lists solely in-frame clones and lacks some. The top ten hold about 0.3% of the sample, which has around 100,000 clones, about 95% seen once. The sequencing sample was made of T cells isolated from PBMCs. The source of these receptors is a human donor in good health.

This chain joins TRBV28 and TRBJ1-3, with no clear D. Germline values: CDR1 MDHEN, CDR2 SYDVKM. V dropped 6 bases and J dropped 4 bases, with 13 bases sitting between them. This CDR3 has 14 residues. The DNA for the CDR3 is TGTGCCAGCAGCCGCCGGACTGACGGAAACACCATATATTTT. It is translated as CASSRRTDGNTIYF.

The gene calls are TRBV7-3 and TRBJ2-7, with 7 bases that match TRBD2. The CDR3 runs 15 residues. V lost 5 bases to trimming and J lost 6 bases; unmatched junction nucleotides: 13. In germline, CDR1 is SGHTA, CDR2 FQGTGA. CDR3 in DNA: TGTGCCAGCAGCCCACGCTCCGGGACTACCGGCGAGCAGTACTTC. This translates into CASSPRSGTTGEQYF.

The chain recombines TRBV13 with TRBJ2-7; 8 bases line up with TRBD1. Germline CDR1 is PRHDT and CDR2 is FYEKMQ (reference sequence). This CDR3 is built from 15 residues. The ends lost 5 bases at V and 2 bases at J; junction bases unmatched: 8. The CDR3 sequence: CASSAGTGPTYEQYF. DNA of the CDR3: TGTGCCAGCAGCGCAGGGACAGGACCGACCTACGAGCAGTACTTC.

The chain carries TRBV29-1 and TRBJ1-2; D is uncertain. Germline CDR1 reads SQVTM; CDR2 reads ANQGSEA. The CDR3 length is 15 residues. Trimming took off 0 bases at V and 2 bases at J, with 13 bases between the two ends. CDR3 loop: CSVEDLPRSNYGYTF. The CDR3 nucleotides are TGCAGCGTTGAAGATCTCCCCAGGTCCAACTATGGCTACACCTTC.

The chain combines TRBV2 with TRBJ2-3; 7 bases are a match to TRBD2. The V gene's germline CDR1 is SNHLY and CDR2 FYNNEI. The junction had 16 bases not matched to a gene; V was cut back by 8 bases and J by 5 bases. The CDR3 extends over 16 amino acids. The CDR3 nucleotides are TGTGCCAGCCTGCATCTAGCGCGGGAGAAAAGAGATACGCAGTATTTT. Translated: CASLHLAREKRDTQYF.

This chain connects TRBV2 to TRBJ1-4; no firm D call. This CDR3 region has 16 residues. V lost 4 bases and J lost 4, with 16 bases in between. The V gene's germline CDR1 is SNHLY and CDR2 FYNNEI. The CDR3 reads CASSVRQEDLNEKLFF. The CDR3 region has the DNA TGTGCCAGCAGTGTACGGCAGGAAGACCTTAATGAAAAACTGTTTTTT.

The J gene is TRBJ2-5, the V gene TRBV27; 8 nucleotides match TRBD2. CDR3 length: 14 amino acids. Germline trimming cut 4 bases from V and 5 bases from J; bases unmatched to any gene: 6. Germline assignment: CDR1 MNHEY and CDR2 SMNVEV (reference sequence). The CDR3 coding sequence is TGTGCCAGCAGTTCGACTAGCGAGTCGGAGACCCAGTACTTC. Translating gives CASSSTSESETQYF.

The CDR3 DNA is TGTGCCAGCAGCCAACCCTCACCAGACATCTATGGCTACACCTTC. Protein product: CASSQPSPDIYGYTF. The gene calls are TRBV4-2 and TRBJ1-2; D is undetermined. The V and J ends lost 2 bases and 4 bases respectively, with 14 bases between them. CDR3 size: 15 residues. Germline CDR1 reads LGHNA; CDR2 reads YNFKEQ.

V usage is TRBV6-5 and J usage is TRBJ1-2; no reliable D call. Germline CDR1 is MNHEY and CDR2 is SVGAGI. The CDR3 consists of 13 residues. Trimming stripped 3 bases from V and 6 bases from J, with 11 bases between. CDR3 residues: CASSYAGFDGYTF. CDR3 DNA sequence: TGTGCCAGCAGTTATGCGGGGTTTGATGGCTACACCTTC.

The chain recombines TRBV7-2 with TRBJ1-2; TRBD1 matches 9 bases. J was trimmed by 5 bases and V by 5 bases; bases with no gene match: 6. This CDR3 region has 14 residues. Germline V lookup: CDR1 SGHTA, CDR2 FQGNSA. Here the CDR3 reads CASSETGTGYGYTF. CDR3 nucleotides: TGTGCCAGCAGCGAGACCGGGACAGGGTATGGCTACACCTTC.

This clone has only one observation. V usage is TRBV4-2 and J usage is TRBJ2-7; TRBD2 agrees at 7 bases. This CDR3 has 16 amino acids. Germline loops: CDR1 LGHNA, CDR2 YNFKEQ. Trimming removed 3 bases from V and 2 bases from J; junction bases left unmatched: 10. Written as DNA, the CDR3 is TGTGCCAGCAGCCAGGCCTCTAGCGGAAGTACCTACGAGCAGTACTTC. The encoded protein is CASSQASSGSTYEQYF.